Given below is one TCR beta chain in context. Germline assignment: CDR1 SGHTA and CDR2 FQGTGA. Deletions cut 5 bases from V and 6 bases from J, with 8 bases between. The CDR3 covers 12 residues. One Seattle source followed patients from active infection through their disease course. In the original workflow: The authors estimated nucleated cell counts from reference gene primer amplification. Data came from immunoSEQ multiplex PCR; TCRdb stores just in-frame clones and leaves some out. Clonal size and the V and J genes are those of that table, whereas D and trimming came from the DNA. The sample has about 92,000 clones; around 90% are singletons. This sample is part of a study of blood T cell repertoires in COVID-19. Whole-study context: Samples taken during acute and convalescent COVID-19 were collected in the United States, Italy and Spain. Sample material is recorded as cDNA or gDNA derived from T cells, B-cell-depleted T cells, or PBMCs.

The sequenced sample was peripheral blood. This chain uses TRBV7-3 with TRBJ2-1, with D uncertain. This clonotype was obtained from a woman in her fifties or sixties with COVID-19, enrolled during active disease. Here the CDR3 DNA reads TGTGCCAGCAGCCAGTCGGGCAATGAGCAGTTCTTC. This encodes CASSQSGNEQFF.